The rows below give T cell receptor beta chains drawn from one sample of a study of PD-1 blockade in mismatch repair-deficient tumors. Using immunoSEQ multiplex PCR, the repertoire was profiled, and TCRdb retains in-frame clones only, with some absent. This table holds about 68,000 clones, around 80% found once. Sequenced here: peripheral blood, sampled 2 weeks after starting pembrolizumab. The receptors here all came from an adult with mismatch repair-deficient cancer. CDR3s include the opening cysteine and the closing phenylalanine or tryptophan.

V gene: TRBV7-2; CDR3 protein: CASSFRTGPNQPQHF
V gene: TRBV5-4; CDR3 protein: CASSASRGGSTGELFF
V gene: TRBV9; CDR3 protein: CASSPPSSGGTGELFF
V gene: TRBV11-3; CDR3 protein: CASTRTRTNEKLFF
V gene: TRBV11-2; CDR3 protein: CASSYAGAAYEQYF
V gene: TRBV6-4; CDR3 protein: CASSDSRFGNEQFF
V gene: TRBV6-1; CDR3 protein: CASRDRGLGEKLFF
V gene: TRBV11-2; CDR3 protein: CASSLLVSTDTQYF
V gene: TRBV27; CDR3 protein: CASRQGDTEAFF
V gene: TRBV4-3; CDR3 protein: CASSLEPSGRGDEQFF
V gene: TRBV5-1; CDR3 protein: CASSRGLADYNEQFF
V gene: TRBV2; CDR3 protein: CASSEDDDPRPYGYTF
V gene: TRBV11-2; CDR3 protein: CASSLRAAGTGGKNIQYF
V gene: TRBV4-2; CDR3 protein: CASSQDRDEQFF
V gene: TRBV6-1; CDR3 protein: CASSPKPDGNTIYF
V gene: TRBV7-2; CDR3 protein: CASSRPGTGRTGELFF
V gene: TRBV5-1; CDR3 protein: CASRDGTTYEQYF
V gene: TRBV11-2; CDR3 protein: CASSFADTQYF
V gene: TRBV7-2; CDR3 protein: CASSLGVYEQFF
V gene: TRBV7-9; CDR3 protein: CASSFGDTEAFF
V gene: TRBV19; CDR3 protein: CASSQQMNTEAFF
V gene: TRBV7-8; CDR3 protein: CASSSPGAKNEKLFF
V gene: TRBV5-1; CDR3 protein: CASSLSSATPYGYTF
V gene: TRBV19; CDR3 protein: CASAPKGTRSTDTQYF
V gene: TRBV5-1; CDR3 protein: CASSSSLEKGAMNTEAFF
V gene: TRBV6-1; CDR3 protein: CASSRQGGGQPQHF
V gene: TRBV27; CDR3 protein: CASSQGRAIETQYF
V gene: TRBV19; CDR3 protein: CASMDRGLSGETQYF
V gene: TRBV19; CDR3 protein: CASSTWRGSGNQPQHF
V gene: TRBV4-2; CDR3 protein: CASSQDAGSSNQPQHF
V gene: TRBV28; CDR3 protein: CASSPMGDTEAFF
V gene: TRBV19; CDR3 protein: CASSRGASSYNEQFF
V gene: TRBV4-2; CDR3 protein: CASSQVRQDSSGNTIYF
V gene: TRBV5-5; CDR3 protein: CASSLPGQYGYTF
V gene: TRBV5-5; CDR3 protein: CASRLDRVNEQFF
V gene: TRBV27; CDR3 protein: CASSPSYTVRTEAFF
V gene: TRBV5-1; CDR3 protein: CASSLDPTSEAFF
V gene: TRBV11-3; CDR3 protein: CASSLDRGTSNEQFF
V gene: TRBV15; CDR3 protein: CATSRDLGHQYF
V gene: TRBV27; CDR3 protein: CASSLYRGTEAFF
V gene: TRBV6-6; CDR3 protein: CASSQTDTQYF
V gene: TRBV12-5; CDR3 protein: CASGLVAGGEETQYF
V gene: TRBV4-1; CDR3 protein: CASSRRAGTGGGQPQHF
V gene: TRBV9; CDR3 protein: CASSVGQGGGTGELFF
V gene: TRBV7-9; CDR3 protein: CASSSSGQGSEKLFF
V gene: TRBV6-1; CDR3 protein: CASSEGGRTNEKLFF
V gene: TRBV19; CDR3 protein: CASSKFIRAGTGGMADTQYF
V gene: TRBV7-2; CDR3 protein: CASSLSRSGGEAFF
V gene: TRBV6-4; CDR3 protein: CASSGRAGEETQYF
V gene: TRBV5-1; CDR3 protein: CASSISGSYEQFF